These T cell receptor beta chains were read from a single sample in a study of T cells in Graves' hyperthyroidism and ophthalmopathy. One entry per CDR3 protein results from TCRdb running MiXCR on the multiplex PCR reads. Of some 270,000 distinct CDR3 sequences in the sample, around 25% were seen once. The specimen sequenced was blood. The receptors stem from a woman between 35 and 50 years old with Graves' ophthalmopathy. Both conserved end residues are part of each CDR3. D genes are given only for firm matches. The size of a clone is reported for some rows only, either as once, few or many, or as a class for expanded clones.

v_call	d_call	cdr3_length	j_call	clone_size	cdr3_aa	cdr3_nt
TRBV27	TRBD2	15	TRBJ2-7	many	CASSLSLAGAVEQYF	TGTGCCAGCAGTTTATCGCTAGCGGGAGCGGTAGAGCAGTACTTC
TRBV18	NA	14	TRBJ1-6	NA	CASSPELSNSPLHF	TGTGCCAGCTCACCGGAGCTTTCTAATTCACCCCTCCACTTT
TRBV6-1	NA	15	TRBJ1-2	NA	CASYTRALRSYGYTF	TGTGCCAGCTATACGCGGGCCCTCCGATCCTATGGCTACACCTTC
TRBV3-1	TRBD1	14	TRBJ1-2	many	CASSQMDREPGYTF	TGTGCCAGCAGCCAAATGGACAGGGAGCCTGGCTACACCTTC
TRBV27	NA	13	TRBJ2-7	many	CASSLARGYEQYF	TGTGCCAGCAGCTTAGCTCGGGGCTACGAGCAGTACTTC
TRBV27	NA	16	TRBJ1-1	many	CASSLWGRHDRFRAFF	TGTGCCAGCAGTTTATGGGGGCGACACGATCGCTTCCGGGCTTTCTTT
TRBV19	TRBD2	14	TRBJ2-7	NA	CASSRTSGLYEQYF	TGTGCCAGTAGTAGGACTAGCGGACTCTACGAGCAGTACTTC
TRBV6-1	TRBD2	16	TRBJ2-1	many	CASSGLAGFSYNEQFF	TGTGCCAGCAGCGGACTAGCGGGGTTCTCCTACAATGAGCAGTTCTTC
TRBV12-3/TRBV12-4	NA	12	TRBJ1-1	many	CASSPDRDEAFF	TGTGCCAGCAGCCCCGACAGAGACGAAGCTTTCTTT
TRBV15	NA	16	TRBJ1-5	NA	CATSRTRAGINQPQHF	TGTGCCACCAGCAGGACCAGGGCAGGGATCAATCAGCCCCAGCATTTT
TRBV12-3/TRBV12-4	NA	14	TRBJ2-7	NA	CASSFAGAVGEQCF	TGTGCCAGCAGTTTTGCAGGGGCGGTGGGAGAGCAGTGCTTC
TRBV12-3/TRBV12-4	TRBD1	16	TRBJ1-1	many	CASSTMGTGLKTEAFF	TGTGCCAGCAGTACCATGGGGACAGGCCTTAAGACTGAAGCTTTCTTT
TRBV7-8	NA	13	TRBJ1-2	many	CASSFNSLGGYTF	TGTGCCAGCAGCTTTAACAGTCTGGGAGGCTACACCTTC
TRBV6-5	TRBD2	16	TRBJ2-7	many	CASSSGTSGSSWEQYF	TGTGCCAGCAGTTCCGGGACTAGCGGGAGCTCGTGGGAGCAGTACTTC
TRBV30	TRBD1	12	TRBJ1-2	NA	CAWSRDRLGYTF	TGTGCCTGGAGCAGGGACAGGCTCGGCTACACCTTC
TRBV2	NA	15	TRBJ2-7	many	CASSEEDFLTYEQYF	TGTGCCAGCAGTGAAGAGGACTTCCTGACCTACGAGCAGTACTTC
TRBV15	NA	15	TRBJ1-5	many	CATSGRVDSNQPQHF	TGTGCCACCAGTGGCAGGGTCGATAGCAATCAGCCCCAGCATTTT
TRBV6-1	NA	16	TRBJ1-2	many	CASSRGNRPGNYGYTF	TGTGCCAGCTCGAGGGGGAACAGGCCTGGGAACTATGGCTACACCTTC
TRBV7-8	TRBD2	15	TRBJ2-7	NA	CASSLRAPGGGEQYF	TGTGCCAGCAGCTTAAGGGCCCCGGGGGGTGGCGAGCAGTACTTC
TRBV19	NA	16	TRBJ1-6	many	CASSDFSRGLNSPLHF	TGTGCCAGTAGTGATTTCTCCAGGGGACTGAATTCACCCCTCCACTTT
TRBV4-2	TRBD2	16	TRBJ2-7	NA	CASSQVPGGGAYEQYF	TGTGCCAGCAGCCAAGTTCCGGGAGGGGGAGCCTACGAGCAGTACTTC
TRBV7-2	TRBD1	14	TRBJ1-5	many	CASSPGGRGEPQHF	TGTGCCAGCAGCCCAGGGGGCCGGGGAGAGCCCCAGCATTTT
TRBV5-1	TRBD1	17	TRBJ2-5	NA	CASSLGDRLPRQETQYF	TGCGCCAGCAGCTTGGGGGACAGGCTACCTCGTCAAGAGACCCAGTACTTC
TRBV4-2	NA	14	TRBJ1-2	NA	CASSQERQNYGYTF	TGTGCCAGCAGCCAAGAAAGACAGAACTATGGCTACACCTTC
TRBV11-2	NA	16	TRBJ2-6	NA	CASSERRGPGANVLTF	TGTGCCAGCAGCGAAAGAAGGGGTCCTGGGGCCAACGTCCTGACTTTC
TRBV29-1	TRBD1	13	TRBJ2-7	many	CSVSNADRREQYF	TGCAGCGTTAGTAACGCGGACAGGCGCGAGCAGTACTTC
TRBV6-1	NA	13	TRBJ1-1	many	CASSEKWNTEAFF	TGTGCCAGCAGTGAAAAATGGAACACTGAAGCTTTCTTT
TRBV20-1	NA	16	TRBJ2-7	many	CSARDPGGGVSYEQYF	TGCAGTGCTAGAGACCCCGGAGGGGGAGTATCGTACGAGCAGTACTTC
TRBV4-1	TRBD2	18	TRBJ2-5	many	CASSPRTSGNPFRETQYF	TGCGCCAGCAGCCCCCGGACTAGCGGGAACCCTTTTAGGGAGACCCAGTACTTC
TRBV6-1	NA	14	TRBJ2-6	many	CASSTGLGANVLTF	TGTGCCAGCAGCACAGGGTTAGGGGCCAACGTCCTGACTTTC
TRBV11-2	TRBD2	18	TRBJ2-5	many	CASSPIITSGRAPETQYF	TGTGCCAGCAGCCCAATAATAACTAGCGGGAGGGCCCCAGAGACCCAGTACTTC
TRBV27	NA	17	TRBJ1-5	many	CASSLTPQGVGNQPQHF	TGTGCCAGCAGTTTAACCCCCCAAGGGGTGGGCAATCAGCCCCAGCATTTT
TRBV6-1	NA	14	TRBJ1-1	NA	CASREQAANTEAFF	TGTGCCAGCAGGGAACAGGCTGCGAACACTGAAGCTTTCTTT
TRBV27	NA	17	TRBJ2-4	NA	CASSLSAGGGAKNIQYF	TGTGCCAGCAGTTTATCGGCAGGGGGGGGAGCCAAAAACATTCAGTACTTC
TRBV5-1	TRBD1	15	TRBJ2-7	NA	CASSFQTGGTYEQYF	TGCGCCAGCAGCTTCCAGACAGGGGGCACCTACGAGCAGTACTTC
TRBV4-1	NA	15	TRBJ2-2	NA	CASSQSGGDTGELFF	TGCGCCAGCAGCCAATCGGGGGGCGACACCGGGGAGCTGTTTTTT
TRBV24-1	NA	12	TRBJ1-1	many	CATSEVGTEAFF	TGTGCCACCAGTGAGGTTGGCACTGAAGCTTTCTTT
TRBV30	NA	15	TRBJ1-1	many	CAWIPGLRMNTEAFF	TGTGCCTGGATCCCGGGACTGCGTATGAACACTGAAGCTTTCTTT
TRBV29-1	TRBD1	15	TRBJ1-1	NA	CSVGDRGRLNTEAFF	TGCAGCGTTGGAGACAGGGGGCGACTGAACACTGAAGCTTTCTTT
TRBV24-1	TRBD1	18	TRBJ2-7	many	CASRSRDRGSNFPHEQYF	TGTGCCTCCCGGAGCCGGGACAGGGGCTCCAATTTTCCCCACGAGCAGTACTTC
TRBV6-2/TRBV6-3	TRBD1	14	TRBJ2-7	many	CASRGQGAKYEQYF	TGTGCCAGCCGTGGACAGGGGGCGAAGTACGAGCAGTACTTC
TRBV20-1	NA	12	TRBJ2-4	many	CSALLAKNIQYF	TGCAGTGCCTTACTAGCCAAAAACATTCAGTACTTC